These 9 T cell receptor beta chains were sequenced from one sample in a study of vaccination effects on CD4 cells after COVID-19. The antigens for these receptors are not known. Sequencing followed a ViraFEST assay step that expanded antigen-specific CD4+ T cells with viral peptide pools. Isolating CD4+ T cells followed roughly ten days of culture. Vaccine recipients had no previous SARS-CoV-2 infection; their nucleocapsid antibodies were negative. Clones were read by immunoSEQ multiplex PCR, and TCRdb kept only the in-frame ones, dropping some. The repertoire consists of approximately 30,000 clones, with around 73% occurring once and the leading ten covering under 30%. The sequencing here drew on CD4+ T cells from PBMCs cultured with HCoV-OC43 spike peptides, taken before COVID-19 vaccination. Subset described: HCoV-OC43 spike overlapping peptide pool stimulation. These receptors were obtained from a human donor who received a COVID-19 vaccine.

The chain uses TRBV7-8 and TRBJ1-5, with D possibly TRBD1 on 5 matching bases. The germline V gene has CDR1 SGHVS and CDR2 FQNEAQ. CDR3 length: 15 residues. The V gene lost 3 bases and the J gene lost 3 bases, with 12 bases spanning the gap. The CDR3 spells CASSFDRAFNQPQHF. The CDR3 region has the DNA TGTGCCAGCAGCTTCGACAGAGCCTTCAATCAGCCCCAGCATTTT.

The V and J genes are TRBV12-3 or TRBV12-4 and TRBJ1-1, with 7 bases aligning to TRBD1. This CDR3 comprises 11 residues. The J segment lost 8 bases and the V segment lost 6 bases, leaving 3 bases of the junction unmatched. Here the CDR3 reads CASRRQGEAFF. The CDR3 DNA sequence: TGTGCCAGCAGGCGACAGGGAGAAGCTTTCTTT.

This chain connects TRBV27 to TRBJ2-1; 9 bases fit TRBD2. Germline V gives CDR1 MNHEY, CDR2 SMNVEV (reference sequence). This CDR3 has 16 residues. The ends lost 5 bases at V and 7 bases at J; junction bases unmatched: 12. DNA for the CDR3: TGTGCCAGCAGTGCCCCCTATAGCGGGAGTGTAAATGAGCAGTTCTTC. Encoded protein: CASSAPYSGSVNEQFF.

The chain is built from TRBV24-1 and TRBJ1-1; TRBD1 is a possible D gene (6 bases). The germline V and J ends were trimmed by 11 bases and 2 bases, with 17 bases remaining between them. The CDR3 is made up of 14 amino acids. CDR1 and CDR2 (germline): KGHDR, SFDVKD. CDR3 bases: TGTGCCAACAGAACAGGGTGGTTTAACACTGAAGCTTTCTTT. It codes for CANRTGWFNTEAFF.

The J gene is TRBJ1-1, the V gene TRBV19, with no clear D. The ends were cut back, 7 bases at V and 4 bases at J, with 19 bases in the middle. The germline V gene has CDR1 LNHDA and CDR2 SQIVND (reference sequence). The CDR3 is made up of 15 amino acids. The chain's CDR3 is CASNPPQASGTEAFF. CDR3 DNA sequence: TGTGCCAGTAACCCCCCGCAGGCGTCGGGCACTGAAGCTTTCTTT.

This rearrangement joins TRBV7-2 to TRBJ2-2; TRBD2 matches at 7 bases. The CDR3 spans 15 residues. Germline V lookup: CDR1 SGHTA, CDR2 FQGNSA. Trimming cost V 5 bases and J 1 base; bases outside gene matches: 4. CDR3 DNA sequence: TGTGCCAGCAGCCCCGGGACTATGAACACCGGGGAGCTGTTTTTT. It encodes CASSPGTMNTGELFF.

As to this clone: The same CDR3 also results from other DNA sequences found in this sample. The V call is TRBV28, the J call TRBJ2-3; perhaps TRBD2 as D (5 bases). This CDR3 is 14 amino acids long. In germline, CDR1 is MDHEN, CDR2 SYDVKM. V lost 5 bases and J lost 4, with 13 bases in between. CDR3 in amino acids: CASSPSGEADTQYF. In DNA form, the CDR3 reads TGTGCCAGCAGTCCGTCCGGGGAAGCAGATACGCAGTATTTT.

This clone showed up just a few times. The chain carries TRBV4-3 and TRBJ2-2; a weak D match, TRBD1 (6 bases). Trimming removed 0 bases at V and 4 bases at J, with 15 bases between. Germline CDR1 LGHNA, CDR2 YSLEER. The length of the CDR3 is 17 residues. The CDR3 protein is CASSQDLSSRGTGELFF. In DNA form, the CDR3 reads TGCGCCAGCAGCCAAGATTTGAGTAGCAGGGGCACCGGGGAGCTGTTTTTT.

The genes are TRBV9 and TRBJ2-3, with 11 positions matching TRBD1. The CDR3 is 17 residues long. V lost 3 bases and J lost 1; bases outside the gene matches: 7. CDR1 SGDLS and CDR2 YYNGEE come from the germline V gene. The CDR3 nucleotides read TGTGCCAGCAGCGGGAGGACAGGGGGCTCAGGCACAGATACGCAGTATTTT. This gives the protein CASSGRTGGSGTDTQYF.